These T cell receptor beta chains were read from a single sample in a study of identical twins. TCRdb analysed the 5' RACE reads with MiXCR anew, one entry per CDR3 protein. The table has hundreds of thousands of distinct CDR3 sequences, roughly 12% seen once. This same sample was also part of a study on yellow fever vaccine responses in identical twins.

What was sequenced was PBMCs. The receptors derive from a woman aged 18-35 years in good health. Each CDR3 is given without its conserved first and last residue.

v_gene: TRBV27
j_gene: TRBJ2-2
CDR3aa: ARPGDHPNTGELF

v_gene: TRBV12-3/TRBV12-4
j_gene: TRBJ2-5
CDR3aa: ASRRGLETQY

v_gene: TRBV20-1
j_gene: TRBJ2-5
CDR3aa: SASGLTSGVIQETQY

v_gene: TRBV3-1
j_gene: TRBJ2-7
CDR3aa: ASSQDYTGNYEQY

v_gene: TRBV5-1
j_gene: TRBJ1-6
CDR3aa: ASSRDFENSPLH

v_gene: TRBV29-1
j_gene: TRBJ2-5
CDR3aa: SVAKGQGQETQY

v_gene: TRBV7-8
j_gene: TRBJ1-5
CDR3aa: ASSQYPGQPQH

v_gene: TRBV20-1
j_gene: TRBJ2-1
CDR3aa: SASTYLAGGSVDEQF

v_gene: TRBV6-1
j_gene: TRBJ2-2
CDR3aa: ASRRPLQTGELF

v_gene: TRBV4-1
j_gene: TRBJ2-1
CDR3aa: ASSPRQGNEQF

v_gene: TRBV11-3
j_gene: TRBJ2-3
CDR3aa: ASSPFGTSGYTDTQY

v_gene: TRBV7-6
j_gene: TRBJ1-5
CDR3aa: ASSLGVHQPQH

v_gene: TRBV21-1
j_gene: TRBJ1-6
CDR3aa: ASTQGGSLNSPLH

v_gene: TRBV20-1
j_gene: TRBJ2-7
CDR3aa: SARDRVSTGWEQY

v_gene: TRBV12-3/TRBV12-4
j_gene: TRBJ2-6
CDR3aa: ASRPTGANVLT

v_gene: TRBV12-3/TRBV12-4
j_gene: TRBJ2-3
CDR3aa: ASSLLAGNTDTQY

v_gene: TRBV20-1
j_gene: TRBJ1-1
CDR3aa: SARVSDRGINFGEAF

v_gene: TRBV24-1
j_gene: TRBJ2-3
CDR3aa: ATSGLAGVGTQY

v_gene: TRBV12-5
j_gene: TRBJ2-3
CDR3aa: ASGLATFDTQY

v_gene: TRBV20-1
j_gene: TRBJ2-5
CDR3aa: SARDEVAKQETQY

v_gene: TRBV11-2
j_gene: TRBJ1-1
CDR3aa: ASSLIRGNTEAF

v_gene: TRBV18
j_gene: TRBJ2-5
CDR3aa: ASSPRTSDGTQY

v_gene: TRBV20-1
j_gene: TRBJ1-5
CDR3aa: SASWGDPKGQPQH

v_gene: TRBV4-1
j_gene: TRBJ2-7
CDR3aa: ASSQGGGRGSYEQY

v_gene: TRBV13
j_gene: TRBJ2-1
CDR3aa: ASSLLTEQF

v_gene: TRBV5-1
j_gene: TRBJ2-1
CDR3aa: ASSSGTGGTNEQF

v_gene: TRBV12-3/TRBV12-4
j_gene: TRBJ2-7
CDR3aa: ASSSFRQHYEQY

v_gene: TRBV10-3
j_gene: TRBJ2-5
CDR3aa: AISESGAGSRTQY

v_gene: TRBV29-1
j_gene: TRBJ2-2
CDR3aa: SVWWVNTGELF

v_gene: TRBV27
j_gene: TRBJ2-5
CDR3aa: ASSFGRLGTQY

v_gene: TRBV20-1
j_gene: TRBJ2-3
CDR3aa: SAGRLTNTQY

v_gene: TRBV18
j_gene: TRBJ2-1
CDR3aa: ASSPLRGGSYNEQF

v_gene: TRBV6-1
j_gene: TRBJ1-2
CDR3aa: ASNRDGGYT

v_gene: TRBV7-9
j_gene: TRBJ2-5
CDR3aa: ASSRSPQETQY

v_gene: TRBV9
j_gene: TRBJ2-1
CDR3aa: ASSVFGGVVDNEQF

v_gene: TRBV7-9
j_gene: TRBJ2-7
CDR3aa: ASSSGRAGTYEQY

v_gene: TRBV7-9
j_gene: TRBJ2-1
CDR3aa: ASSSQKQF

v_gene: TRBV12-3/TRBV12-4
j_gene: TRBJ1-1
CDR3aa: ASSSTGQTEAF

v_gene: TRBV4-1
j_gene: TRBJ2-2
CDR3aa: ASSQGQGLAGELF

v_gene: TRBV24-1
j_gene: TRBJ1-5
CDR3aa: ATSPYGSNQPQH

v_gene: TRBV12-3/TRBV12-4
j_gene: TRBJ1-3
CDR3aa: ASSLNSGLYSGNTIY

v_gene: TRBV29-1
j_gene: TRBJ2-3
CDR3aa: SVGDSGRSTDTQY

v_gene: TRBV25-1
j_gene: TRBJ2-1
CDR3aa: ASIRGGLAEGASYNEQF

v_gene: TRBV15
j_gene: TRBJ2-3
CDR3aa: ATSSPFSGIGGTDTQY

v_gene: TRBV5-1
j_gene: TRBJ2-3
CDR3aa: ASSFGPISTDTQY

v_gene: TRBV27
j_gene: TRBJ2-2
CDR3aa: ASSLGGRHTGELF

v_gene: TRBV6-1
j_gene: TRBJ1-1
CDR3aa: ASSLTTNTEAF

v_gene: TRBV12-3/TRBV12-4
j_gene: TRBJ2-1
CDR3aa: ASSFLAGDSYNEQF

v_gene: TRBV6-5
j_gene: TRBJ2-5
CDR3aa: ASSYGRGETQY

v_gene: TRBV3-1
j_gene: TRBJ2-7
CDR3aa: ASSQETSAAYEQY

v_gene: TRBV20-1
j_gene: TRBJ1-2
CDR3aa: SAPHNNYGYT

v_gene: TRBV12-3/TRBV12-4
j_gene: TRBJ1-4
CDR3aa: ASSLLLGEGAKLF

v_gene: TRBV6-5
j_gene: TRBJ2-1
CDR3aa: ASSYDSLLAGALDEQF

v_gene: TRBV12-3/TRBV12-4
j_gene: TRBJ1-6
CDR3aa: ASSPRTDYNSPLH

v_gene: TRBV20-1
j_gene: TRBJ2-1
CDR3aa: SARQTGDPYNEQF

v_gene: TRBV28
j_gene: TRBJ2-3
CDR3aa: ASSSTGEATDTQY

v_gene: TRBV5-6
j_gene: TRBJ2-7
CDR3aa: ASNLRSWGLASEQY